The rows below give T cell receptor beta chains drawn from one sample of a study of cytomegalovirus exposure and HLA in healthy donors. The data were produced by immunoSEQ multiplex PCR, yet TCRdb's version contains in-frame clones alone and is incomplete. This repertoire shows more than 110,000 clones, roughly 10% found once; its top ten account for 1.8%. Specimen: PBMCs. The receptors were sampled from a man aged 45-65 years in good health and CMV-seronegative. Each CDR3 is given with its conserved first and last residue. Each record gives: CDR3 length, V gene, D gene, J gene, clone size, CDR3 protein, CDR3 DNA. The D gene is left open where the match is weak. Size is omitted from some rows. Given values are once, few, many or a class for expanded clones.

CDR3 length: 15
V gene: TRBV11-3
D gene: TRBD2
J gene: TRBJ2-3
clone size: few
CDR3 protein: CASSLGLASTDTQYF
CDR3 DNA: TGTGCCAGCAGTCTCGGACTAGCGAGTACAGATACGCAGTATTTT

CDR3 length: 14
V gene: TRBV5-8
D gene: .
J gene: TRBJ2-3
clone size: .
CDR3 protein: CASSFGSPTDTQYF
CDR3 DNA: TGTGCCAGCAGCTTTGGGAGTCCCACAGATACGCAGTATTTT

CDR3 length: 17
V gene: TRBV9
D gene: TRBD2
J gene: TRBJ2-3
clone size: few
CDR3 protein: CASSVGLGGRSTDTQYF
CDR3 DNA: TGTGCCAGCAGCGTAGGTCTCGGCGGGAGAAGCACAGATACGCAGTATTTT

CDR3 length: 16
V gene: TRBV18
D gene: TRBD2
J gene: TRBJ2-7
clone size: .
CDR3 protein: CASSPGLAGGQDEQYF
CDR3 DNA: TGTGCCAGCTCACCGGGACTAGCGGGGGGTCAGGACGAGCAGTACTTC

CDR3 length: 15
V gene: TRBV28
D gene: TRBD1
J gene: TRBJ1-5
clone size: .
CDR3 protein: CASNPGQGADQPQHF
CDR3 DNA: TGTGCCAGTAATCCCGGCCAGGGGGCTGATCAGCCCCAGCATTTT

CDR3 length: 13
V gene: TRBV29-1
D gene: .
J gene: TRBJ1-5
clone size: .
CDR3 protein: CSVASGGDQPQHF
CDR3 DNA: TGCAGCGTTGCGTCTGGAGGTGATCAGCCCCAGCATTTT

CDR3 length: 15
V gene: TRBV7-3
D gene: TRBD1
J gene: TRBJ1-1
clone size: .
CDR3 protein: CASSLTPQGGTEAFF
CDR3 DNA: TGTGCCAGCAGCTTAACCCCACAGGGGGGCACTGAAGCTTTCTTT

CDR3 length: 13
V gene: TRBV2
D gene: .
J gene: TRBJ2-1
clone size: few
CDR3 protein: CASTAVSYNEQFF
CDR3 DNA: TGTGCTAGCACAGCGGTCTCCTACAATGAGCAGTTCTTC

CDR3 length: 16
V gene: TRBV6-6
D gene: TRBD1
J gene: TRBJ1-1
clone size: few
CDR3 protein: CASSYDRGILNTEAFF
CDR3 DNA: TGTGCCAGCAGTTATGACAGGGGAATCTTGAACACTGAAGCTTTCTTT

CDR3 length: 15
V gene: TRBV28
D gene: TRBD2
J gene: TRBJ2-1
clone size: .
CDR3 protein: CASSPFGGEYNEQFF
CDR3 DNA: TGTGCCAGCAGTCCCTTCGGGGGGGAGTACAATGAGCAGTTCTTC

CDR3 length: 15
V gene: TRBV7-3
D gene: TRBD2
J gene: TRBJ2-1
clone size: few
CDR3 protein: CASSLGPSGSYEQFF
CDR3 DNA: TGTGCCAGCAGCTTAGGGCCTAGCGGGAGCTATGAGCAGTTCTTC

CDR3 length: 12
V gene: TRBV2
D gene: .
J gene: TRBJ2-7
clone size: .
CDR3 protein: CASIGGNYEQYF
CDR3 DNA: TGTGCCAGCATCGGCGGTAACTACGAGCAGTACTTC

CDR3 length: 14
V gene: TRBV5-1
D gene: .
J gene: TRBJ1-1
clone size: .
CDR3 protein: CASSLAVMNTEAFF
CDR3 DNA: TGCGCCAGCAGCCTGGCCGTTATGAACACTGAAGCTTTCTTT

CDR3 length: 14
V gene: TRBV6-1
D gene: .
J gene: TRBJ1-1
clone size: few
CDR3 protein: CASRPSGGNTEAFF
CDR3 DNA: TGTGCCAGCAGGCCCTCGGGGGGGAACACTGAAGCTTTCTTT

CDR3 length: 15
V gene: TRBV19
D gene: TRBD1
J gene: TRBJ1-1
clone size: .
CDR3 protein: CASSPRGQGNTEAFF
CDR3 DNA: TGTGCCAGTAGTCCCAGAGGACAGGGGAACACTGAAGCTTTCTTT

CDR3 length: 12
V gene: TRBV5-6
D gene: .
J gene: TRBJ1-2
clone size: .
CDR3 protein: CASSLQGRGYTF
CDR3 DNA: TGTGCCAGCAGCCTACAGGGTCGCGGCTACACCTTC

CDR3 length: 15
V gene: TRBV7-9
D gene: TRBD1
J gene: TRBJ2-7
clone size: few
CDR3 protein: CASSWGQGLSYEQYF
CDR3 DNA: TGTGCCAGCAGCTGGGGACAGGGGTTATCCTACGAGCAGTACTTC